The 30 T cell receptor beta chains in this list originate from one sample, sequenced in a study of T-cell memory formation after mild COVID-19. A single record per CDR3 protein comes from TCRdb applying MiXCR to the 5' RACE reads. The table lists around 340,000 distinct CDR3 sequences, roughly an eighth of them singletons. The specimen was PBMCs or a T cell subset sorted from them (not recorded which). All receptors derive from a man younger than 30 who had mild COVID-19 (a few samples of this study predate the infection). Cell type and time point are not known.

This chain links TRBV5-1 with TRBJ2-1; D is ambiguous. From germline, CDR1 is SGHRS and CDR2 YFSETQ. V was clipped by 5 bases and J by 7 bases, with 10 bases between them. The CDR3 sequence is 12 residues long. As DNA, the CDR3 is TGCGCCAGCAGGGCGGTCCTAAATGAGCAGTTCTTC. Translation gives CASRAVLNEQFF.

The rearrangement links TRBV7-2 to TRBJ2-3; the match to TRBD2 covers 8 bases. The CDR3 length is 15 residues. Germline V gene data show CDR1 as SGHTA and CDR2 as FQGNSA. V dropped 5 bases and J dropped 7; count of bases not matched to a gene: 11. The CDR3 spells CASSRPRGGSNTQYF. In DNA form, the CDR3 reads TGTGCCAGCAGCCGACCCCGGGGGGGGTCGAATACGCAGTATTTT.

This clonotype was picked up many times. The chain joins TRBV7-2 to TRBJ2-5; TRBD2 matches at 13 bases. Looked up from germline, CDR1 is SGHTA and CDR2 is FQGNSA. J lost 1 base, V lost 2 bases, and 1 base had no gene match. The CDR3 contains 16 residues. The CDR3 protein is CASSLRLAGGQETQYF. The CDR3 DNA is TGTGCCAGCAGCTTAAGACTAGCGGGGGGCCAAGAGACCCAGTACTTC.

This chain joins TRBV7-3 and TRBJ2-7; D might be TRBD2 (6 bases). Trimming removed 1 base at V and 0 bases at J, with 13 bases between. Germline V gives CDR1 SGHTA, CDR2 FQGTGA. This CDR3 has 16 residues. The CDR3 region is CASSLMRREFSYEQYV. CDR3 coding DNA: TGTGCCAGCAGCTTAATGAGGCGGGAATTCTCCTACGAGCAGTACGTC.

The genes are TRBV19 and TRBJ2-7; 8 bases are shared with TRBD1. V gave up 5 bases and J gave up 0 bases; unmatched junction bases: 6. The CDR3 runs to 15 residues. Germline V CDR1 and CDR2: LNHDA, SQIVND (reference sequence). The CDR3 nucleotides are TGTGCCAGTAGTGTACGGACAGGGAACTCCTACGAGCAGTACTTC. Translated: CASSVRTGNSYEQYF.

The V call is TRBV6-5, the J call TRBJ1-2, with 7 nucleotides matching TRBD1. This CDR3 is built from 14 residues. Germline-derived CDR1 and CDR2 are MNHEY and SVGAGI. V trimming: 6 bases; J trimming: 4 bases; junction bases outside the gene matches: 8. This chain's CDR3 is CASRPPGTVYGYTF. CDR3 DNA sequence: TGTGCCAGCAGACCTCCCGGGACAGTCTATGGCTACACCTTC.

This clonotype appeared many times. The chain recombines TRBV19 with TRBJ1-2, with D uncertain. Germline CDR1 and CDR2: LNHDA and SQIVND (reference sequence). Trimming took 7 bases from V and 2 from J, leaving 11 bases between them. CDR3 size: 13 residues. This CDR3 reads CASKSWQNYGYTF. The CDR3 coding sequence is TGTGCCAGTAAATCCTGGCAGAACTATGGCTACACCTTC.

This clonotype turned up a few times. The genes are TRBV20-1 and TRBJ2-5; D might be TRBD1 or TRBD2, each matching 7 bases. The germline CDR1 and CDR2 sequences are DFQATT and SNEGSKA (reference sequence). Trimming took 6 bases from V and 4 from J, leaving 18 bases between them. The CDR3 runs 14 residues. CDR3 region: CSARRGGGAETQYF. CDR3 DNA sequence: TGCAGTGCCCGCAGGGGGGGAGGCGCAGAGACCCAGTACTTC.

This clonotype has only a few counts. V usage is TRBV5-1 and J usage is TRBJ2-2; 10 positions agree with TRBD1. V lost 3 bases to trimming and J lost 5 bases; unmatched junction nucleotides: 13. Germline CDR1 is SGHRS and CDR2 is YFSETQ. CDR3 size: 18 residues. This CDR3 reads CASSSATGGAFQTGELFF. Written as DNA, the CDR3 is TGCGCCAGCAGCTCCGCGACAGGGGGCGCGTTCCAGACCGGGGAGCTGTTTTTT.

V gene TRBV6-6 combines with J gene TRBJ2-7, with D tentatively TRBD1 or TRBD2 (5 bases each). Deletions cut 0 bases from V and 1 base from J, with 13 bases between. This CDR3 contains 16 residues. In germline, CDR1 is MNHNY, CDR2 SVGAGI (reference sequence). This CDR3 is CASSYSSRGVSYEQYF. The CDR3 DNA reads as TGTGCCAGCAGTTACTCGAGTAGAGGGGTTTCCTACGAGCAGTACTTC.

The chain is built from TRBV9 and TRBJ2-3; 13 bases are a match to TRBD2. V dropped 4 bases and J dropped 0; count of bases not matched to a gene: 11. The CDR3 has 19 amino acids. Germline V CDR1 and CDR2: SGDLS, YYNGEE. CDR3 region: CASSPRTGLAGPSTDTQYF. DNA for the CDR3: TGTGCCAGCAGCCCCCGAACGGGACTAGCGGGGCCTAGCACAGATACGCAGTATTTT.

This clonotype was observed many times. The V gene is TRBV12-3 or TRBV12-4, the J gene TRBJ2-3; no firm D call. Between the trimmed V and J ends, which lost 6 bases and 1 base, there was a span of 5 bases. The CDR3 sequence is 12 residues long. The CDR3 DNA reads as TGTGCCAGCAGCTTTGGCACAGATACGCAGTATTTT. Its protein product is CASSFGTDTQYF.

The chain recombines TRBV6-5 with TRBJ2-5; 8 positions agree with TRBD1. After removal of 4 bases from V and 5 bases from J, the junction contained 6 bases not matched to a gene. CDR3 length: 14 amino acids. Germline V CDR1 and CDR2: MNHEY, SVGAGI. CDR3 loop: CASSSTGVRETQYF. The CDR3 DNA follows: TGTGCCAGCAGTTCGACAGGGGTCCGGGAGACCCAGTACTTC.

The chain couples TRBV21-1 to TRBJ2-1; no DNA check was done on the table's D call, TRBD1. TRBV21-1 is termed a pseudogene. The CDR3 is 12 amino acids. The CDR3 region is CASPGTSNEQFF. In nucleotides, the CDR3 is TGTGCCAGCCCCGGGACATCTAATGAGCAGTTCTTC.

The chain joins TRBV20-1 to TRBJ2-4, with TRBD1 matching 9 bases. J gave up 5 bases and V 6 bases, and 5 bases lay outside the gene matches. From germline, CDR1 is DFQATT and CDR2 SNEGSKA (reference sequence). CDR3 size: 13 residues. The CDR3 DNA is TGCAGTGCCACAGGGGGCCACCAAAACATTCAGTACTTC. Translated, it gives CSATGGHQNIQYF.

CDR3 sequence reads: CASSLRGEYYGYTF. CDR3 sequence (DNA): TGTGCCAGCAGTTTGAGGGGGGAGTACTATGGCTACACCTTC. The chain uses TRBV12-3 or TRBV12-4 and TRBJ1-2; D is possibly TRBD1 (6 bases). V lost 3 bases, J lost 3 bases, and 11 bases lay in between. The CDR3 is 14 amino acids.

Many counts were recorded for this clonotype. V and J are TRBV7-2 and TRBJ2-7; 10 bases line up with TRBD1. The germline V gene encodes CDR1 SGHTA and CDR2 FQGNSA. This CDR3 spans 14 amino acids. The V segment lost 3 bases and the J segment 3 bases; nucleotides outside the gene matches: 2. CDR3 loop: CASSLGQGIYEQYF. The CDR3 DNA is TGTGCCAGCAGCTTGGGACAGGGGATCTACGAGCAGTACTTC. Complete variable domain (other parts from reference TRBV7-2 and TRBJ2-7): GAGVSQSPSNKVTEKGKDVELRCDPISGHTALYWYRQSLGQGLEFLIYFQGNSAPDKSGLPSDRFSAERTGGSVSTLTIQRTQQEDSAVYLCASSLGQGIYEQYFGPGTRLTVT.

The rearrangement uses TRBV9 and TRBJ2-4; no definite D call. Germline V gene lookup returns CDR1 SGDLS and CDR2 YYNGEE. This CDR3 contains 13 residues. The germline V and J ends were trimmed by 0 bases and 7 bases, with 8 bases remaining between them. CDR3 in DNA: TGTGCCAGCAGCGTAGAAGGGTTGAACATTCAGTACTTC. Its protein product is CASSVEGLNIQYF.

This clonotype was observed many times. V gene TRBV20-1 combines with J gene TRBJ2-3; 9 bases map to TRBD2. With V trimmed by 7 bases and J by 4 bases, 12 bases remained unmatched. Germline V CDR1 and CDR2: DFQATT, SNEGSKA (reference sequence). CDR3 size: 15 residues. The CDR3 nucleotides are TGCAGTGAGCTGGCCGCGGGGGGGATGCCAGATACGCAGTATTTT. Translation: CSELAAGGMPDTQYF.

This clonotype was seen a few times. This CDR3 is CSVSEGRSTEAFF. CDR3 coding DNA: TGCAGTGTTAGCGAGGGGCGGTCCACTGAAGCTTTCTTT. The J gene is TRBJ1-1, the V gene TRBV20-1; tentatively, D is TRBD1 (5 bases). CDR1 and CDR2 (germline): DFQATT, SNEGSKA (reference sequence). This CDR3 contains 13 residues. The V gene lost 7 bases and the J gene lost 4 bases, with 16 bases spanning the gap.

In its sample, this clonotype was seen many times. The chain has TRBV5-5 and TRBJ1-1; the D gene is possibly TRBD1 (5 bases). Germline CDR1 is SGHKS and CDR2 is YYEKEE (reference sequence). V dropped 3 bases and J dropped 10 bases, with 13 bases sitting between them. The CDR3 loop spans 12 amino acids. The CDR3 region is CASSWGTGRAFF. CDR3 bases: TGTGCCAGCAGCTGGGGGACGGGGCGAGCTTTCTTT.

This sequence joins TRBV20-1 and TRBJ2-5; D is unresolved. CDR1 is DFQATT, CDR2 SNEGSKA, per germline (reference sequence). V lost 6 bases and J lost 1, with 15 bases in between. There are 14 residues in the CDR3. In DNA form, the CDR3 reads TGCAGTGCCCCTGCCCGGGTGCTCCAAGAGACCCAGTACTTC. It translates to CSAPARVLQETQYF.

This clonotype appeared many times. V is TRBV2 and J is TRBJ1-2, with 7 positions matching TRBD1. CDR3 length: 14 residues. V dropped 8 bases and J dropped 4; count of bases not matched to a gene: 10. Germline CDR1 reads SNHLY; CDR2 reads FYNNEI. In DNA form, the CDR3 reads TGTGCCAGCCTTTATTTGGGACAGAGCTATGGCTACACCTTC. Encoded protein: CASLYLGQSYGYTF.

The table lists this clonotype with a few counts. The chain recombines TRBV29-1 with TRBJ1-2; possible D gene TRBD1, 6 bases. The V end lost 3 bases, the J end lost 2 bases, and 10 bases lay between the germline ends. The CDR3 loop spans 13 amino acids. The germline gives CDR1 SQVTM, CDR2 ANQGSEA. CDR3 region: CSVDRGSNYGYTF. CDR3 sequence (DNA): TGCAGCGTTGACAGGGGATCCAACTATGGCTACACCTTC. Looking up the rest from reference TRBV29-1 and TRBJ1-2 gives the full variable domain: SAVISQKPSRDICQRGTSLTIQCQVDSQVTMMFWYRQQPGQSLTLIATANQGSEATYESGFVIDKFPISRPNLTFSTLTVSNMSPEDSSIYLCSVDRGSNYGYTFGSGTRLTVV.

The V gene is TRBV5-1, the J gene TRBJ2-6, with D possibly TRBD1 on 5 matching bases. CDR3 length: 19 residues. Trimming stripped 3 bases from V and 3 bases from J, with 22 bases between. Germline loops: CDR1 SGHRS, CDR2 YFSETQ. In nucleotides, the CDR3 is TGCGCCAGCAGCTCGCAGGGAATCCTCTCGGAAGTTGGGGCCAACGTCCTGACTTTC. The encoded protein is CASSSQGILSEVGANVLTF.

This clonotype was seen at least ten times. The V gene is TRBV6-5, the J gene TRBJ1-2, with TRBD1 matching 10 bases. Germline V CDR1 and CDR2: MNHEY, SVGAGI. CDR3 size: 13 residues. The V and J ends lost 9 bases and 8 bases, in that order; junction bases with no gene match: 9. The CDR3 coding sequence is TGTGCCAGTTCGGGGACAGGGGCGCGAGGCTACACCTTC. This translates into CASSGTGARGYTF.

This clonotype was detected a few times. The chain recombines TRBV7-9 with TRBJ1-1; 11 bases agree with TRBD1. Germline loops: CDR1 SEHNR, CDR2 FQNEAQ (reference sequence). This CDR3 comprises 16 residues. With 1 base clipped from V and 1 base from J, the junction kept 2 bases outside the gene matches. This CDR3 is CASSLGTGGANTEAFF. The CDR3, as DNA: TGTGCCAGCAGCTTAGGGACAGGGGGCGCGAACACTGAAGCTTTCTTT.

The gene calls are TRBV3-1 and TRBJ1-6; 9 positions match TRBD1. V was clipped by 5 bases and J by 7 bases; unmatched bases: 9. The CDR3 loop spans 16 amino acids. The germline V gene encodes CDR1 LGHDT and CDR2 YNNKEL (reference sequence). In DNA form, the CDR3 reads TGTGCCAGCAGCTTCTATTCTGGACAGGGGAATTCACCCCTCCACTTT. This translates into CASSFYSGQGNSPLHF. The entire variable domain, with the rest obtained from reference TRBV3-1 and TRBJ1-6, is as follows: DTAVSQTPKYLVTQMGNDKSIKCEQNLGHDTMYWYKQDSKKFLKIMFSYNNKELIINETVPNRFSPKSPDKAHLNLHINSLELGDSAVYFCASSFYSGQGNSPLHFGNGTRLTVT.

This chain links TRBV7-4 with TRBJ2-7; 8 positions match TRBD2. This CDR3 is built from 15 residues. V gave up 5 bases and J gave up 4 bases; unmatched junction bases: 10. Looked up from germline, CDR1 is SGHVT and CDR2 is SQSDAQ. CDR3 protein: CASSPQVPSGYEQYV. The CDR3 DNA reads as TGTGCCAGCAGCCCGCAGGTCCCTAGCGGGTACGAGCAGTACGTC.

This clonotype was counted only a few times. The rearrangement joins TRBV15 to TRBJ2-1, with D perhaps TRBD2 (5 bases). Germline CDR1 is LNHNV and CDR2 is YYDKDF (reference sequence). This CDR3 comprises 13 residues. With 1 base removed from V and 9 bases from J, the gap between germline ends came to 10 bases. The CDR3 here is CATSRVSDGEQFF. CDR3 bases: TGTGCCACCAGCAGAGTTAGCGATGGTGAGCAGTTCTTC.